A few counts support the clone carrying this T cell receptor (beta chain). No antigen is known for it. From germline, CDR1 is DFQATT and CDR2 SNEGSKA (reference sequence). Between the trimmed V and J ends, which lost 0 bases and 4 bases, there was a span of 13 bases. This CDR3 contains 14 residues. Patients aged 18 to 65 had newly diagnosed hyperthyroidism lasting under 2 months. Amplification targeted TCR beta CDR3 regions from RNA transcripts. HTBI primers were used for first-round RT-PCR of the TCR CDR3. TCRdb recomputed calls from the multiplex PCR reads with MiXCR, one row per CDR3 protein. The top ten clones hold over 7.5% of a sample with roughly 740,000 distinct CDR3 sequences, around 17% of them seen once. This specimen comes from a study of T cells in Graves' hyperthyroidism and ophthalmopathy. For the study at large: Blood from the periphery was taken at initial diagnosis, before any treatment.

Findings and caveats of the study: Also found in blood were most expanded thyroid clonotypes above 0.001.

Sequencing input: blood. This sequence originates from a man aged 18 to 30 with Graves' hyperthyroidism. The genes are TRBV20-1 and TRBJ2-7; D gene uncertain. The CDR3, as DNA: TGCAGTGCTAGAGATTTGAATAGTCGGTACGAGCAGTACTTC. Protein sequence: CSARDLNSRYEQYF.